This T cell receptor beta chain appears in the sequencing data of a study of blood T cells in healthy people across ages. This clonotype was counted a few times. In each sample, at least 6 million PBMCs were isolated. Germline CDR1 PRHDT, CDR2 FYEKMQ (reference sequence). With 3 bases clipped from V and 2 bases from J, the junction kept 8 bases outside the gene matches. The CDR3 loop spans 16 amino acids. Primers used in a second PCR of about 6 to 11 cycles were a sample-barcoded 5' primer and a J-beta primer mix. TCRdb reprocessed the 5' RACE reads via MiXCR and lists one record per CDR3 protein. Of about a million distinct CDR3 sequences listed, just over 50% are singletons.

The source of this sequence is an older woman in good health. The material sequenced was blood. This chain links TRBV13 with TRBJ2-7; TRBD2 agrees at 9 bases. CDR3 in DNA: TGTGCCAGCAGCTTGGCGGGAGGGTTCGTGACCTACGAGCAGTACTTC. As protein: CASSLAGGFVTYEQYF. Complete variable domain (other parts from reference TRBV13 and TRBJ2-7): AAGVIQSPRHLIKEKRETATLKCYPIPRHDTVYWYQQGPGQDPQFLISFYEKMQSDKGSIPDRFSAQQFSDYHSELNMSSLELGDSALYFCASSLAGGFVTYEQYFGPGTRLTVT.